Detailed here is one T cell receptor beta chain. This sample is drawn from a study of control samples from healthy donors and cancer patients. Data came from immunoSEQ multiplex PCR; TCRdb stores just in-frame clones and leaves some out. Of 130,000 to 150,000 clones in the sample, 90% to 95% were seen once. Trimming pared 4 bases from V and 2 bases from J, leaving 16 bases between. The CDR3 totals 16 residues. Germline-derived CDR1 and CDR2 are SGHTA and FQGNSA. The clonotype originates from a man between 60 and 75 years old with colorectal cancer. Sequencing was carried out using PBMCs. The chain employs TRBV7-2 and TRBJ2-3; maybe TRBD1 (6 bases). CDR3 sequence reads: CASSSPRGFPTDTQYF. DNA of the CDR3: TGTGCCAGCAGCTCACCCAGGGGTTTCCCCACAGATACGCAGTATTTT. Looking up the rest from reference TRBV7-2 and TRBJ2-3 gives the full variable domain: GAGVSQSPSNKVTEKGKDVELRCDPISGHTALYWYRQSLGQGLEFLIYFQGNSAPDKSGLPSDRFSAERTGGSVSTLTIQRTQQEDSAVYLCASSSPRGFPTDTQYFGPGTRLTVL.